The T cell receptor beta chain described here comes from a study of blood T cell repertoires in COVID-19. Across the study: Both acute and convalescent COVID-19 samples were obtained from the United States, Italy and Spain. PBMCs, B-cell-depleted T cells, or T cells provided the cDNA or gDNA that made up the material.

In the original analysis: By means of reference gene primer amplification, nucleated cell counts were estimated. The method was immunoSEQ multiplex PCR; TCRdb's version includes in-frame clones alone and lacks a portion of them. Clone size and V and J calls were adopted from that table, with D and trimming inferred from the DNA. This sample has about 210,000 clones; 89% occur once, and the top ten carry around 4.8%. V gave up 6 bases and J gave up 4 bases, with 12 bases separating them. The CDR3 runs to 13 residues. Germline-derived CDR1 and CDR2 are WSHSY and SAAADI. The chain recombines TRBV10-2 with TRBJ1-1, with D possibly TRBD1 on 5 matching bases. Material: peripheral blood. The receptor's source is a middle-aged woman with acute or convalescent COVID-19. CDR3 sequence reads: CASRRVGGTEAFF. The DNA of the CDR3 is TGCGCCAGCAGGAGGGTGGGGGGCACTGAAGCTTTCTTT.